Listed below are T cell receptor beta chains from one sample, sequenced in a study of blood T cell repertoires in COVID-19. Only in-frame clones appear in the TCRdb table, and some are missing; sequencing was by immunoSEQ multiplex PCR. Of about 220,000 clones listed, more than 70% are singletons. Sequenced: peripheral blood. The origin of the receptors is a woman older than 75 with acute or convalescent COVID-19. Both conserved end residues are part of each CDR3. The order of the fields is V gene, clone size, D gene, J gene, CDR3 protein, CDR3 DNA. The D gene is left open where the match is weak. Rows may omit the clone size; those that give it use once, few, many or a size class.

v_call: TRBV7-2; clone_size: -; d_call: -; j_call: TRBJ2-5; cdr3_aa: CASSLGEPQENQYF; cdr3_nt: TGTGCCAGCAGCTTGGGAGAGCCCCAAGAGAACCAGTACTTC
v_call: TRBV5-4; clone_size: -; d_call: TRBD2; j_call: TRBJ2-3; cdr3_aa: CASSFKAGGITDTQYF; cdr3_nt: TGTGCCAGCAGCTTTAAAGCGGGGGGGATCACAGATACGCAGTATTTT
v_call: TRBV9; clone_size: many; d_call: -; j_call: TRBJ2-7; cdr3_aa: CASSATFATGYEQYF; cdr3_nt: TGTGCCAGCAGTGCCACTTTTGCCACAGGCTACGAGCAGTACTTC
v_call: TRBV7-9; clone_size: once; d_call: -; j_call: TRBJ2-7; cdr3_aa: CASSPAYEQYF; cdr3_nt: TGTGCCAGCAGCCCCGCCTACGAGCAGTACTTC
v_call: TRBV12-5; clone_size: -; d_call: -; j_call: TRBJ1-5; cdr3_aa: CASGLSGNQPQHF; cdr3_nt: TGTGCTAGTGGTTTGTCGGGGAATCAGCCCCAGCATTTT
v_call: TRBV5-1; clone_size: -; d_call: -; j_call: TRBJ2-2; cdr3_aa: CASSLEPGQRFRELFF; cdr3_nt: TGCGCCAGCAGCTTGGAACCAGGGCAGAGATTCCGGGAGCTGTTTTTT
v_call: TRBV6-6; clone_size: -; d_call: TRBD1; j_call: TRBJ1-5; cdr3_aa: CASNGQGANQPQHF; cdr3_nt: TGTGCCAGCAACGGACAGGGGGCGAATCAGCCCCAGCATTTT
v_call: TRBV19; clone_size: -; d_call: -; j_call: TRBJ1-6; cdr3_aa: CASSIDGRGAIHSPLHF; cdr3_nt: TGTGCCAGTAGTATAGACGGGAGGGGTGCGATTCATTCACCCCTCCACTTT
v_call: TRBV10-3; clone_size: -; d_call: TRBD1; j_call: TRBJ1-2; cdr3_aa: CAIRMGQGRANYGYTF; cdr3_nt: TGTGCCATCAGGATGGGACAGGGGAGAGCTAACTATGGCTACACCTTC
v_call: TRBV12-3/TRBV12-4; clone_size: -; d_call: TRBD1; j_call: TRBJ1-2; cdr3_aa: CASSGQGFGYTF; cdr3_nt: TGTGCCAGCAGTGGACAGGGCTTTGGCTACACCTTC
v_call: TRBV9; clone_size: -; d_call: -; j_call: TRBJ2-1; cdr3_aa: CASSGQGGLNEQFF; cdr3_nt: TGTGCCAGCAGCGGGCAGGGGGGTCTGAATGAGCAGTTCTTC
v_call: TRBV4-1; clone_size: -; d_call: TRBD1; j_call: TRBJ1-2; cdr3_aa: CASSQTGQGARGYTF; cdr3_nt: TGCGCCAGCAGCCAAACAGGACAGGGGGCGCGGGGCTACACCTTC
v_call: TRBV6-2/TRBV6-3; clone_size: -; d_call: -; j_call: TRBJ1-1; cdr3_aa: CASSYGGGNTEAFF; cdr3_nt: TGTGCCAGCAGTTACGGAGGAGGGAACACTGAAGCTTTCTTT
v_call: TRBV18; clone_size: -; d_call: TRBD1; j_call: TRBJ2-7; cdr3_aa: CASSPIEQGAYEQYF; cdr3_nt: TGTGCCAGCTCACCAATTGAACAGGGGGCCTACGAGCAGTACTTC
v_call: TRBV30; clone_size: -; d_call: TRBD2; j_call: TRBJ2-1; cdr3_aa: CAWSELAGYNEQFF; cdr3_nt: TGTGCCTGGAGTGAACTAGCGGGGTACAATGAGCAGTTCTTC
v_call: TRBV27; clone_size: few; d_call: TRBD1; j_call: TRBJ1-6; cdr3_aa: CASSLNPPGQGLSYNSPLHF; cdr3_nt: TGTGCCAGCAGTTTAAACCCCCCGGGACAGGGGCTTTCCTATAATTCACCCCTCCACTTT
v_call: TRBV9; clone_size: -; d_call: TRBD1; j_call: TRBJ1-5; cdr3_aa: CASNRGNSNQPQHF; cdr3_nt: TGTGCCAGCAACAGGGGAAATAGCAATCAGCCCCAGCATTTT
v_call: TRBV5-1; clone_size: -; d_call: TRBD1; j_call: TRBJ1-2; cdr3_aa: CASSMGTGRNYGYTF; cdr3_nt: TGCGCCAGCAGCATGGGGACAGGGAGGAACTATGGCTACACCTTC
v_call: TRBV28; clone_size: -; d_call: TRBD1; j_call: TRBJ1-2; cdr3_aa: CASSLSGGSNYGYTF; cdr3_nt: TGTGCCAGCAGTTTATCAGGGGGGTCTAACTATGGCTACACCTTC
v_call: TRBV9; clone_size: -; d_call: -; j_call: TRBJ1-2; cdr3_aa: CASSALRGGSDYGYTF; cdr3_nt: TGTGCCAGCAGCGCCCTTAGGGGGGGGTCCGACTATGGCTACACCTTC
v_call: TRBV24-1; clone_size: -; d_call: -; j_call: TRBJ2-1; cdr3_aa: CATSDSGGASSYNEQFF; cdr3_nt: TGTGCCACCAGTGATAGTGGCGGGGCGAGCTCCTACAATGAGCAGTTCTTC
v_call: TRBV7-2; clone_size: few; d_call: TRBD1; j_call: TRBJ1-3; cdr3_aa: CASSSGQGVGNTIYF; cdr3_nt: TGTGCCAGCAGCTCGGGACAGGGAGTTGGAAACACCATATATTTT
v_call: TRBV7-2; clone_size: -; d_call: -; j_call: TRBJ1-2; cdr3_aa: CASSPSPGGSGGLYGYTF; cdr3_nt: TGTGCCAGCAGCCCTAGTCCCGGCGGGTCGGGGGGACTCTATGGCTACACCTTC
v_call: TRBV5-1; clone_size: -; d_call: -; j_call: TRBJ2-3; cdr3_aa: CASSSALPEADTQYF; cdr3_nt: TGCGCCAGCAGCTCGGCACTCCCTGAGGCAGATACGCAGTATTTT
v_call: TRBV6-4; clone_size: -; d_call: -; j_call: TRBJ1-2; cdr3_aa: CASSDSRVSGYTF; cdr3_nt: TGTGCCAGCAGTGACAGCAGGGTCAGTGGCTACACCTTC
v_call: TRBV19; clone_size: -; d_call: TRBD2; j_call: TRBJ2-3; cdr3_aa: CASISKTSGGRDTQYF; cdr3_nt: TGTGCCAGTATCTCGAAGACTAGCGGGGGTCGTGATACGCAGTATTTT
v_call: TRBV27; clone_size: few; d_call: -; j_call: TRBJ1-2; cdr3_aa: CASSLSRQAFYGYTF; cdr3_nt: TGTGCCAGCAGTTTATCACGGCAGGCCTTCTATGGCTACACCTTC
v_call: TRBV11-2; clone_size: -; d_call: -; j_call: TRBJ1-6; cdr3_aa: CASSLDLRVESPLHF; cdr3_nt: TGTGCCAGCAGCTTAGATCTCAGGGTAGAGTCACCCCTCCACTTT
v_call: TRBV28; clone_size: -; d_call: -; j_call: TRBJ1-5; cdr3_aa: CASIDGGEDQPQHF; cdr3_nt: TGTGCCAGCATTGATGGAGGGGAGGATCAGCCCCAGCATTTT
v_call: TRBV2; clone_size: -; d_call: TRBD1; j_call: TRBJ2-3; cdr3_aa: CASSYRDRVTDTQYF; cdr3_nt: TGTGCCAGCAGTTACCGGGACAGGGTTACAGATACGCAGTATTTT
v_call: TRBV3-1/TRBV3-2; clone_size: -; d_call: TRBD2; j_call: TRBJ2-2; cdr3_aa: CASSTTLAETGELFF; cdr3_nt: TGTGCCAGCAGCACAACGCTAGCGGAAACCGGGGAGCTGTTTTTT
v_call: TRBV6-5; clone_size: -; d_call: -; j_call: TRBJ1-3; cdr3_aa: CASSYSSGLSGNTIYF; cdr3_nt: TGTGCCAGCAGTTACTCGAGCGGGCTAAGTGGAAACACCATATATTTT
v_call: TRBV7-8; clone_size: -; d_call: -; j_call: TRBJ2-5; cdr3_aa: CASSFVDKETQYF; cdr3_nt: TGTGCCAGCAGCTTTGTCGACAAGGAGACCCAGTACTTC